Listed below are T cell receptor beta chains from one sample, sequenced in a study of CD8 T cells in ankylosing spondylitis. Via MiXCR, TCRdb re-called the 5' RACE reads, giving one row per CDR3 protein. The sample lists about 330,000 distinct CDR3 sequences, 6.5% to 10% seen once, with approximately 15% in the top ten. The specimen was blood, either unsorted or a sorted T cell fraction (not recorded which). Every receptor here comes from a male donor with ankylosing spondylitis. CDR3s include the opening cysteine and the closing phenylalanine or tryptophan. A D gene is named only where the DNA matches it firmly. Expanded clones get a size class; other rows say once, few or many, or leave the size out.

>TRBV10-3|TRBJ2-7|TRBD1|few
CAISESRGGTGGDEQYF
TGTGCCATCAGTGAGTCTCGGGGTGGAACAGGGGGCGACGAGCAGTACTTC
>TRBV5-1|TRBJ2-7|NA|NA
CASSLASGEAYEQYF
TGCGCCAGCAGCTTGGCCTCGGGGGAAGCATACGAGCAGTACTTC
>TRBV28|TRBJ2-5|TRBD2|NA
CASSPGLAPQTQYF
TGTGCCAGCAGTCCGGGACTAGCGCCTCAGACCCAGTACTTC
>TRBV4-1|TRBJ2-1|NA|many
CASSQENYNEQFF
TGCGCCAGCAGCCAAGAAAACTACAATGAGCAGTTCTTC
>TRBV20-1|TRBJ2-7|TRBD1|NA
CSASGTGGGEQYF
TGCAGTGCTAGTGGGACAGGGGGCGGCGAGCAGTACTTC
>TRBV29-1|TRBJ2-3|TRBD2|NA
CSVGAMRAGVVHTDTQYF
TGCAGCGTTGGGGCGATGAGGGCGGGAGTGGTTCACACAGATACGCAGTATTTT
>TRBV9|TRBJ2-7|NA|few
CASSVGDPNEQYF
TGTGCCAGCAGCGTTGGGGACCCCAACGAGCAGTACTTC
>TRBV20-1|TRBJ2-7|NA|NA
CSAISPAWYEQYF
TGCAGTGCTATTTCCCCGGCGTGGTACGAGCAGTACTTC
>TRBV6-5|TRBJ1-2|NA|many
CASSYRQPYGYTF
TGTGCCAGCAGTTACCGGCAGCCTTATGGCTACACCTTC
>TRBV5-1|TRBJ2-1|TRBD1|few
CASSFGQEYNEQFF
TGCGCCAGCAGCTTCGGACAGGAGTACAATGAGCAGTTCTTC
>TRBV5-1|TRBJ2-5|NA|few
CASSLNPGRGEETQYF
TGCGCCAGCAGCTTGAATCCGGGGCGTGGGGAAGAGACCCAGTACTTC
>TRBV29-1|TRBJ2-1|TRBD1|many
CSVTRDRDNEQFF
TGCAGCGTTACCCGGGACAGGGACAATGAGCAGTTCTTC
>TRBV3-1|TRBJ2-7|TRBD1|few
CASSQVRDSYEQYF
TGTGCCAGCAGCCAAGTCCGGGACAGCTACGAGCAGTACTTC
>TRBV11-1|TRBJ1-1|NA|NA
CASSFRGPRNTEAFF
TGTGCCAGCAGCTTTAGAGGCCCGAGGAACACTGAAGCTTTCTTT
>TRBV24-1|TRBJ2-5|NA|many
CATSDLTGGGETQYF
TGTGCCACCAGTGATTTGACGGGGGGCGGAGAGACCCAGTACTTC
>TRBV5-1|TRBJ1-1|NA|few
CASSLGLMNTEAFF
TGCGCCAGCAGCTTGGGACTGATGAACACTGAAGCTTTCTTT
>TRBV7-2|TRBJ2-5|NA|NA
CASSSGRPQYF
TGTGCCAGCAGCTCAGGGAGGCCCCAGTACTTC
>TRBV19|TRBJ1-5|NA|few
CASSIFSRSPQHF
TGTGCCAGTAGTATTTTTTCTAGATCGCCCCAGCATTTT
>TRBV7-9|TRBJ2-1|TRBD2|few
CASSFTSGDYNEQFF
TGTGCCAGCAGCTTCACTAGCGGGGACTACAATGAGCAGTTCTTC
>TRBV7-3|TRBJ2-7|TRBD2|NA
CASSPGGYYEQYF
TGTGCCAGCAGCCCCGGGGGGTACTACGAGCAGTACTTC
>TRBV19|TRBJ2-5|NA|few
CASSRGDSRETQYF
TGTGCCAGTAGTCGAGGGGACTCGCGGGAGACCCAGTACTTC
>TRBV4-1|TRBJ2-1|NA|few
CASSQVSEGIVEQFF
TGCGCCAGCAGCCAAGTCTCCGAGGGAATAGTTGAGCAGTTCTTC
>TRBV10-3|TRBJ2-1|TRBD1|NA
CAISEAGGALYNEQFF
TGTGCCATCAGTGAGGCAGGGGGAGCCTTGTATAATGAGCAGTTCTTC
>TRBV7-9|TRBJ2-7|TRBD2|few
CASSPGLAGPSPYEQYF
TGTGCCAGCAGCCCCGGACTAGCGGGACCAAGCCCCTACGAGCAGTACTTC
>TRBV20-1|TRBJ2-7|NA|few
CSAAKQAYEQYF
TGCAGTGCCGCCAAACAGGCCTACGAGCAGTACTTC
>TRBV28|TRBJ2-1|TRBD2|many
CASRSGETYNEQFF
TGTGCCAGCAGAAGCGGGGAGACGTACAATGAGCAGTTCTTC
>TRBV29-1|TRBJ1-2|NA|few
CSVEDSSSGYTF
TGCAGCGTCGAGGACAGCTCGAGCGGCTACACCTTC
>TRBV29-1|TRBJ2-2|NA|many
CSVEDHSGVSTGELFF
TGCAGCGTTGAAGATCATTCGGGGGTTAGCACCGGGGAGCTGTTTTTT
>TRBV9|TRBJ2-1|NA|NA
CASSVVGGNDNEQFF
TGTGCCAGCAGCGTAGTTGGCGGGAACGACAATGAGCAGTTCTTC
>TRBV28|TRBJ2-7|TRBD1|NA
CASSLGSRQGTYEQYF
TGTGCCAGCAGTTTAGGGAGCAGACAGGGTACCTACGAGCAGTACTTC
>TRBV6-1|TRBJ2-2|NA|many
CASSELRISTGELFF
TGTGCCAGCAGTGAATTGAGGATTAGTACCGGGGAGCTGTTTTTT
>TRBV5-6|TRBJ1-6|TRBD1|few
CASSPDRGWDSPLHF
TGTGCCAGCAGCCCGGACAGGGGATGGGATTCACCCCTCCACTTT
>TRBV12-3/TRBV12-4|TRBJ1-1|TRBD1|few
CASSIRQGVNTEAFF
TGTGCCAGCAGTATCCGACAGGGGGTGAACACTGAAGCTTTCTTT
>TRBV20-1|TRBJ2-3|TRBD2|many
CSAGGLAGGWDTQYF
TGCAGTGCCGGCGGACTAGCGGGAGGTTGGGATACGCAGTATTTT
>TRBV13|TRBJ2-1|TRBD2|few
CASSRGLAERPFF
TGTGCCAGCAGCCGTGGACTAGCCGAACGTCCGTTCTTC
>TRBV27|TRBJ2-1|TRBD2|many
CASSFWPSGGNEQFF
TGTGCCAGCAGTTTCTGGCCTAGCGGGGGCAATGAGCAGTTCTTC
>TRBV5-1|TRBJ1-5|NA|NA
CASSRGVDQPQHF
TGCGCCAGCAGCCGAGGGGTTGATCAGCCCCAGCATTTT
>TRBV5-1|TRBJ2-5|NA|few
CASSLIGLGTQETQYF
TGCGCCAGCAGCTTGATTGGGTTGGGGACCCAAGAGACCCAGTACTTC
>TRBV6-8|TRBJ2-7|NA|many
CASRKRDETYEQYF
TGTGCCAGCAGGAAGAGGGATGAGACCTACGAGCAGTACTTC
>TRBV28|TRBJ2-3|TRBD2|few
CASSFASGVSTDTQYF
TGTGCCAGCAGTTTTGCTAGCGGGGTTAGCACAGATACGCAGTATTTT
>TRBV9|TRBJ2-2|TRBD1|few
CASSFSRGLTGELFF
TGTGCCAGCAGCTTCAGCAGGGGGCTCACCGGGGAGCTGTTTTTT
>TRBV29-1|TRBJ2-5|TRBD1|NA
CSVATVGQGRETQYF
TGCAGCGTTGCCACCGTAGGACAGGGACGGGAGACCCAGTACTTC
>TRBV11-2|TRBJ1-5|TRBD1|NA
CASSLGTGAYQPQHF
TGTGCCAGCAGCTTAGGGACAGGGGCTTATCAGCCCCAGCATTTT
>TRBV4-2|TRBJ2-7|TRBD2|many
CASSQPPGLAGGPYEQYF
TGTGCCAGCAGCCAACCCCCGGGGCTAGCGGGAGGACCCTACGAGCAGTACTTC
>TRBV10-2|TRBJ2-3|NA|few
CASSESTGATDTQYF
TGCGCCAGCAGTGAGTCGACTGGCGCGACAGATACGCAGTATTTT